This T cell receptor (beta chain) was identified in a study of cytomegalovirus exposure and HLA in healthy donors. Study-wide context: An earlier analysis found 110 million or so unique TCR beta sequences from 200 million or so T cells. Study results and caveats: Later analysis associated a missense DCLRE1C variant with TCR beta V- and J-gene trimming. Earlier results showed most TCR beta V segments being productive about 87% or about 30% of the time.

Concerning this clone: Its antigen is still unknown.

The PCR used 60 Vbeta and 13 Jbeta primers. Original processing notes: Unique TCR beta chains numbered 60 million to 100 million in a later analysis, with around 12 million shared. Using immunoSEQ multiplex PCR, the repertoire was profiled, and TCRdb retains in-frame clones only, with some absent. Clone size and V and J calls were adopted from that table, with D and trimming inferred from the DNA. Among some 110,000 clones, 65% to 80% were seen once, and the ten largest hold 4% to 5.5%. V trimming: 6 bases; J trimming: 6 bases; junction bases outside the gene matches: 15. In germline, CDR1 is MDHEN, CDR2 SYDVKM. This CDR3 has 16 amino acids.

Sequenced material: PBMCs. V and J are TRBV28 and TRBJ1-2, with 8 positions matching TRBD1. This receptor was identified in a man in his thirties or forties in good health and CMV-seropositive. DNA of the CDR3: TGTGCCAGCAGGAGGGACCGGGACAGGAATAGGAATGGCTACACCTTC. Amino acid sequence: CASRRDRDRNRNGYTF.